This TCR beta chain was profiled in a study of cytomegalovirus exposure and HLA in healthy donors. Study findings and constraints: It was reported that TCR beta sequences correctly inferred the HLA-A and HLA-B alleles for most subjects.

The CDR3 runs to 14 residues. Germline loops: CDR1 SQVTM, CDR2 ANQGSEA. V dropped 4 bases and J dropped 5; count of bases not matched to a gene: 8. As regards this clone: What it binds is not known.

It was with 60 Vbeta and 13 Jbeta primers that the PCR ran. Authors' analysis steps: In a later analysis, the count reached roughly 80 million unique TCR beta chains, with about 10 million shared. The assay was immunoSEQ multiplex PCR, and TCRdb's table has in-frame clones only and misses some. The DNA gave D and trimming, while V, J and clone size come from that table. The sample lists 130,000 to 150,000 clones, roughly 75% occurring once. Sequencing was done on a sample of PBMCs. The chain has TRBV29-1 and TRBJ2-1; TRBD2 matches at 7 bases. This TCR was recovered from a middle-aged man in good health and CMV-seropositive. CDR3 sequence (DNA): TGCAGCGTTGGAGCTTGGGGGGGGGACAATGAGCAGTTCTTC. Amino acid sequence: CSVGAWGGDNEQFF.